Each of the 21 T cell receptor beta chains below was sequenced from the same sample in a study of human T cells and chemical hapten exposure (dated by TCRdb to the early 2020s). The method behind the library was RACE. The reads were generated on a NextSeq 500. The public reads were reprocessed in TCRdb via fastp at Q25 and MiXCR, keeping in-frame beta chains. Rows are unified per CDR3 protein, each entry keeping the most common DNA and genes. The sample records some 110,000 distinct CDR3 sequences, 34% of which are singletons. Around 2.8% of the sample is held by the ten biggest clonotypes. What the time point label conveys for this sample: patch test 3, about 24 weeks after DPC sensitization. The intended sense of this specimen's treatment or condition label: therapeutic diphenylcyclopropenone sensitization with weekly scalp DPC. The input for sequencing was whole blood, taken in connection with sensitization to the hapten diphenylcyclopropenone (DPC). The receptors here all came from a man aged 40-55 years with alopecia areata. Some clones in this sample may be carry-over from other donors' samples.

The chain recombines TRBV24-1 with TRBJ2-1, with a weak D call TRBD2 (7 bases). V dropped 2 bases and J dropped 9 bases, with 19 bases sitting between them. This CDR3 has 16 residues. Looked up from germline, CDR1 is KGHDR and CDR2 is SFDVKD. The DNA for the CDR3 is TGTGCCACCAGTGATTGGGGGGGCCGGGACCCCAGTGAGCAGTTCTTC. It encodes CATSDWGGRDPSEQFF.

This clonotype was seen only a few times. This CDR3 reads CAITGSSGSNEQFF. CDR3 in DNA: TGTGCCATCACTGGGTCTAGCGGGAGCAATGAGCAGTTCTTC. The chain has TRBV10-3 and TRBJ2-1, with 10 bases aligning to TRBD2. The CDR3 is 14 residues long. Unmatched junction bases numbered 6, after V lost 7 bases and J lost 6 bases. CDR1 is ENHRY and CDR2 is SYGVKD in the germline V gene.

This rearrangement joins TRBV7-2 to TRBJ2-1, with a possible D match to TRBD2 (5 bases). Per germline, CDR1 SGHTA and CDR2 FQGNSA. The CDR3 is made up of 15 amino acids. With 5 bases removed from V and 3 bases from J, the gap between germline ends came to 14 bases. CDR3 protein: CASSPREGIYNEQFF. CDR3 coding DNA: TGTGCCAGCAGCCCCCGGGAAGGGATCTACAATGAGCAGTTCTTC.

The chain joins TRBV5-1 to TRBJ2-7; a possible D gene is TRBD2 (6 bases). V was shortened by 1 base and J by 6 bases, with 8 bases between the two germline ends. CDR3 size: 12 residues. Germline V gives CDR1 SGHRS, CDR2 YFSETQ. The CDR3 here is CASSLLGGEQYV. DNA for the CDR3: TGCGCCAGCAGCTTGTTGGGGGGCGAGCAGTACGTC.

The chain uses TRBV5-1 and TRBJ2-7, with TRBD1 matching over 10 bases. The CDR3 totals 16 residues. V was clipped by 4 bases and J by 7 bases; unmatched bases: 14. Germline CDR1 is SGHRS and CDR2 is YFSETQ. The CDR3 region has the DNA TGCGCCAGCAGCCCAACCGGGACAGGGGCTCTCGGGGAGCAGTACTTC. This gives the protein CASSPTGTGALGEQYF.

The genes are TRBV4-2 and TRBJ2-1, with D perhaps assigned TRBD1 or TRBD2 (5 bases each). The CDR3 has 16 amino acids. The V and J ends lost 3 bases and 8 bases respectively, with 20 bases between them. Germline CDR1 is LGHNA and CDR2 is YNFKEQ. CDR3 sequence: CASSHHPGPEGDEQFF. CDR3 coding DNA: TGTGCCAGCAGCCATCACCCGGGACCAGAAGGTGATGAGCAGTTCTTC.

The rearrangement joins TRBV7-6 to TRBJ2-1; D gene uncertain. CDR1 and CDR2 (germline): SGHVS, FNYEAQ. V was clipped by 4 bases and J by 8 bases, with 9 bases between them. The CDR3 runs to 12 residues. The DNA for the CDR3 is TGTGCCAGCAGCTCCGGGCACCATGAGCAGTTCTTC. As protein: CASSSGHHEQFF. The full variable domain, with the rest looked up from reference TRBV7-6 and TRBJ2-1, is GAGVSQSPRYKVTKRGQDVALRCDPISGHVSLYWYRQALGQGPEFLTYFNYEAQQDKSGLPNDRFSAERPEGSISTLTIQRTEQRDSAMYRCASSSGHHEQFFGPGTRLTVL.

In its sample, this clonotype was seen a few times. The chain carries TRBV4-1 and TRBJ2-7; 9 bases line up with TRBD1. The CDR3 spans 16 residues. V shed 2 bases and J 6 bases; nucleotides not matched to a gene: 11. Germline assignment: CDR1 MGHRA and CDR2 YSYEKL. CDR3 in amino acids: CASSQIPGQGSGEQYV. In DNA form, the CDR3 reads TGCGCCAGCAGCCAAATCCCGGGACAGGGATCCGGCGAGCAGTACGTC.

V is TRBV7-9 and J is TRBJ2-5; D is tentatively TRBD1 or TRBD2 (7 bases each). Germline CDR1 SEHNR, CDR2 FQNEAQ (reference sequence). CDR3 size: 16 residues. Trimming took off 3 bases at V and 5 bases at J, with 19 bases between the two ends. CDR3 protein: CASSFPQGGFSETQYF. The CDR3, as DNA: TGTGCCAGCAGCTTCCCTCAGGGGGGGTTCAGCGAGACCCAGTACTTC.

The chain recombines TRBV7-9 with TRBJ2-6; 16 positions agree with TRBD2. V lost 3 bases to trimming and J lost 2 bases; unmatched junction nucleotides: 4. Germline V CDR1 and CDR2: SEHNR, FQNEAQ (reference sequence). The CDR3 length is 19 residues. CDR3 region: CASSFGTSGRAPGANVLTF. CDR3 sequence (DNA): TGTGCCAGCAGCTTCGGGACTAGCGGGAGGGCCCCTGGGGCCAACGTCCTGACTTTC.

The chain is built from TRBV6-5 and TRBJ2-5; TRBD1 agrees at 10 bases. The CDR3 has 15 residues. Per germline, CDR1 MNHEY and CDR2 SVGAGI. The V and J ends lost 6 bases and 6 bases, in that order; junction bases with no gene match: 10. The CDR3 protein is CASSPGTGVVKTQYF. The CDR3 nucleotides read TGTGCCAGCAGCCCCGGGACAGGGGTGGTGAAGACCCAGTACTTC.

The chain is built from TRBV3-1 and TRBJ2-5, with D unclear. V dropped 0 bases and J dropped 7 bases, with 6 bases sitting between them. The CDR3 is 12 residues long. Germline V gene lookup returns CDR1 LGHDT and CDR2 YNNKEL (reference sequence). The CDR3 is CASSQDFGTQYF. The CDR3 DNA reads TGTGCCAGCAGCCAAGATTTCGGGACCCAGTACTTC.

Details on this clonotype: The junction does not match germline at one end; this may be a read error. CDR3 sequence: CASSIGDWGSQETRYF. CDR3 coding DNA: TGTGCCAGCAGTATCGGGGACTGGGGTTCCCAAGAGACCCGGTACTTC. The chain couples TRBV28 to TRBJ2-5; tentatively, D is TRBD2 (6 bases). The V gene's germline CDR1 is MDHEN and CDR2 SYDVKM. This CDR3 region has 16 residues.

The chain employs TRBV7-9 and TRBJ1-5, with 8 bases matching TRBD1. Germline CDR1 SEHNR, CDR2 FQNEAQ (reference sequence). J lost 3 bases, V lost 4 bases, and 8 bases had no gene match. CDR3 length: 16 amino acids. CDR3 DNA: TGTGCCAGCAGCTCAATTAAGGGACAGGTCAATCAGCCCCAGCATTTT. This encodes CASSSIKGQVNQPQHF.

The rearrangement uses TRBV7-2 and TRBJ2-3, with 12 bases aligning to TRBD1. J gave up 6 bases and V 3 bases, and 7 bases lay outside the gene matches. The CDR3 is 16 amino acids. Germline V lookup: CDR1 SGHTA, CDR2 FQGNSA. CDR3 bases: TGTGCCAGCAGCTTTTTAGGGACAGGGGGCGCGGATACGCAGTATTTT. Its protein is CASSFLGTGGADTQYF.

The chain has TRBV30 and TRBJ2-1; D is uncertain. The CDR3 consists of 10 residues. The V end was cut by 0 bases, the J end by 14 bases, with 8 bases between. CDR1 GTSNPN and CDR2 SVGIG come from the germline V gene (reference sequence). The CDR3 is CAWSVDREFF. For the CDR3, the DNA is TGTGCCTGGAGTGTGGATAGGGAGTTCTTC.

This clonotype was detected once. The chain couples TRBV27 to TRBJ2-5, with 8 bases aligning to TRBD1. The CDR3 contains 14 residues. Germline CDR1 and CDR2: MNHEY and SMNVEV (reference sequence). V lost 3 bases to trimming and J lost 2 bases; unmatched junction nucleotides: 2. The DNA of the CDR3 is TGTGCCAGCAGTTTTTACAGGGGGCAAGAGACCCAGTACTTC. Its translation: CASSFYRGQETQYF.

This chain links TRBV6-2 or TRBV6-3 with TRBJ2-7; D gene unclear. The V end was cut by 5 bases, the J end by 2 bases, with 34 bases between. The CDR3 totals 21 residues. Germline V CDR1 and CDR2: MNHEY, SVGEGT. The CDR3 spells CASSPDAWVTARTSTPYEQYV. In nucleotides, the CDR3 is TGTGCCAGCAGTCCGGACGCGTGGGTCACTGCCCGTACCTCCACCCCCTACGAGCAGTACGTC.

This clonotype was seen a handful of times. This chain connects TRBV15 to TRBJ2-1; TRBD2 is a possible D gene (6 bases). The CDR3 has 19 amino acids. V lost 3 bases, J lost 4 bases, and 25 bases lay in between. The germline V gene encodes CDR1 LNHNV and CDR2 YYDKDF (reference sequence). CDR3 sequence: CATSSGSSGVVSWYNEQFF. The CDR3, as DNA: TGTGCCACCAGCAGCGGATCTTCGGGAGTCGTTTCATGGTACAATGAGCAGTTCTTC.

This chain uses TRBV2 with TRBJ1-6; 9 nucleotides line up with TRBD1. The CDR3 contains 14 residues. Per the germline V gene, CDR1 is SNHLY and CDR2 is FYNNEI. With V trimmed by 5 bases and J by 10 bases, 6 bases remained unmatched. In DNA, the CDR3 is TGTGCCAGCAGTCCGGGACAGGGAGGATCACCCCTCCACTTT. This encodes CASSPGQGGSPLHF.

The chain links TRBV7-9 to TRBJ2-7, with 8 bases identical to TRBD1. This CDR3 region has 15 residues. The germline V gene encodes CDR1 SEHNR and CDR2 FQNEAQ (reference sequence). V lost 3 bases to trimming and J lost 6 bases; unmatched junction nucleotides: 10. The chain's CDR3 is CASSFGQGPGPEQYF. The CDR3 region has the DNA TGTGCCAGCAGCTTCGGACAGGGTCCCGGACCCGAGCAGTACTTC.